This entry lists 30 T cell receptor beta chains sequenced from one sample in a study of T-cell memory formation after mild COVID-19. In TCRdb, the 5' RACE reads were re-called with MiXCR into one record per CDR3 protein. There are about 470,000 distinct CDR3 sequences in the sample; roughly 20% occur only once, and 9% to 15% lies in the top ten. The sample consisted of PBMCs or a T cell subset sorted from them (not recorded which). The source is an adult woman who had mild COVID-19 (a few samples of this study predate the infection). Cell type and time point are not known.

This clonotype was detected ten times or more. The gene calls are TRBV24-1 and TRBJ2-1, with a weak D call TRBD1 (5 bases). The length of the CDR3 is 15 residues. Germline CDR1 KGHDR, CDR2 SFDVKD. V was shortened by 0 bases and J by 9 bases, with 14 bases between the two germline ends. CDR3 sequence reads: CATSDLAGIGSEQFF. The DNA of the CDR3 is TGTGCCACCAGTGATTTGGCAGGGATCGGTAGTGAGCAGTTCTTC.

CDR3 in DNA: TGTGCCAGCAGTGAATTATGGGGACTAGCGGGTTCCTACGAGCAGTACTTC. Amino acids: CASSELWGLAGSYEQYF. The V call is TRBV6-1, the J call TRBJ2-7; 12 nucleotides match TRBD2. Germline-derived CDR1 and CDR2 are MNHNS and SASEGT. The ends lost 2 bases at V and 1 base at J; junction bases unmatched: 6. The CDR3 loop spans 17 amino acids.

The chain carries TRBV2 and TRBJ2-1; TRBD1 agrees at 9 bases. The trim removed 5 bases at V and 6 bases at J, leaving 17 bases unmatched. The CDR3 spans 18 residues. CDR1 and CDR2 from the germline V gene are SNHLY and FYNNEI. CDR3 loop: CASSMGARGQGAFNEQFF. As DNA, the CDR3 is TGTGCCAGCAGTATGGGGGCCAGGGGACAGGGCGCCTTCAATGAGCAGTTCTTC.

CDR3 sequence reads: CASTGLVSNEQYF. The CDR3 nucleotides read TGTGCCAGCACCGGGCTGGTAAGCAACGAGCAGTACTTC. The chain combines TRBV2 with TRBJ2-7; no definite D call. CDR3 length: 13 residues. Per germline, CDR1 SNHLY and CDR2 FYNNEI. V was trimmed by 7 bases and J by 5 bases, leaving 15 bases between them.

This chain links TRBV15 with TRBJ2-3; weak D call: TRBD2 (6 bases). This CDR3 is built from 14 residues. The germline V gene encodes CDR1 LNHNV and CDR2 YYDKDF (reference sequence). Trimming removed 8 bases from V and 3 bases from J, with 15 bases in between. Here the CDR3 reads CATADRGWTDTQYF. In nucleotides, the CDR3 is TGTGCCACCGCGGACCGGGGGTGGACAGATACGCAGTATTTT.

The chain uses TRBV19 and TRBJ2-5; 10 nucleotides match TRBD1. CDR3 length: 16 amino acids. Germline CDR1 is LNHDA and CDR2 is SQIVND (reference sequence). V lost 2 bases to trimming and J lost 5 bases; unmatched junction nucleotides: 8. CDR3 DNA sequence: TGTGCCAGTAGTATAACCGGGACAGGGGTCTGGGAGACCCAGTACTTC. Protein product: CASSITGTGVWETQYF.

The gene calls are TRBV11-1 and TRBJ1-6; TRBD1 matches at 8 bases. In germline, CDR1 is SGHAT, CDR2 FQDESV (reference sequence). The CDR3 is 16 residues long. The trim removed 1 base at V and 10 bases at J, leaving 9 bases unmatched. The CDR3, as DNA: TGTGCCAGCAGCTTAGAGTCCCCCGACAGGGGCTCACCCCTCCACTTT. It codes for CASSLESPDRGSPLHF.

This clonotype was detected only a few times. The rearrangement uses TRBV24-1 and TRBJ2-1, with D unresolved. Deletions cut 2 bases from V and 9 bases from J, with 7 bases between. The CDR3 consists of 12 residues. Germline V gives CDR1 KGHDR, CDR2 SFDVKD. Here the CDR3 DNA reads TGTGCCACCAGTGATTGGAGACTTGAGCAGTTCTTC. Translating gives CATSDWRLEQFF.

This rearrangement joins TRBV28 to TRBJ2-5, with a possible D match to TRBD1 (6 bases). Trimming shortened V by 3 bases and J by 4 bases, and 15 bases separated the two germline ends. The CDR3 runs to 15 residues. Germline V CDR1 and CDR2: MDHEN, SYDVKM. CDR3 region: CASSLTVEGGETQYF. CDR3 sequence (DNA): TGTGCCAGCAGTTTGACGGTGGAAGGGGGAGAGACCCAGTACTTC.

The rearrangement links TRBV4-1 to TRBJ2-5; 10 nucleotides line up with TRBD2. The CDR3 contains 16 residues. Unmatched junction bases numbered 6, after V lost 1 base and J lost 4 bases. The V gene's germline CDR1 is MGHRA and CDR2 YSYEKL. The DNA of the CDR3 is TGCGCCAGCAGCCAAGTGTTAGCGGGGGGAGCAGAGACCCAGTACTTC. Protein product: CASSQVLAGGAETQYF.

There are a few counts of this clonotype. This chain joins TRBV20-1 and TRBJ1-1; a weak D match, TRBD1 (6 bases). The CDR3 totals 14 residues. The germline V gene encodes CDR1 DFQATT and CDR2 SNEGSKA (reference sequence). V lost 3 bases, J lost 3 bases, and 14 bases lay in between. The CDR3 region is CSARGPGEDTEAFF. CDR3 in DNA: TGCAGTGCTAGGGGGCCAGGGGAAGACACTGAAGCTTTCTTT.

The chain recombines TRBV9 with TRBJ1-2; weak D call: TRBD1 (5 bases). Trimming took 0 bases from V and 4 from J, leaving 10 bases between them. This CDR3 is built from 14 residues. Germline V gene sequence: CDR1 SGDLS, CDR2 YYNGEE. In DNA form, the CDR3 reads TGTGCCAGCAGCGTAGGTCCTGGGGGCTATGGCTACACCTTC. Protein: CASSVGPGGYGYTF.

A few counts support this clonotype. J is TRBJ1-4 and V is TRBV2; D is undetermined. The CDR3 loop spans 16 amino acids. Per germline, CDR1 SNHLY and CDR2 FYNNEI. Trimming took 6 bases from V and 7 from J, leaving 21 bases between them. CDR3 sequence: CASSKPLGASGEKLFF. CDR3 bases: TGTGCCAGCAGCAAACCATTGGGCGCTTCAGGTGAAAAACTGTTTTTT.

The chain uses TRBV5-6 and TRBJ1-2; D remains ambiguous. This CDR3 is built from 13 residues. V lost 2 bases, J lost 5 bases, and 10 bases lay in between. CDR1 is SGHDT and CDR2 is YYEEEE in the germline V gene. The CDR3 DNA sequence: TGTGCCAGCAGCTTCCCGGATTCTTATGGCTACACCTTC. Its translation: CASSFPDSYGYTF.

The J gene is TRBJ2-7, the V gene TRBV27, with D perhaps matching TRBD1 (5 bases). The germline CDR1 and CDR2 sequences are MNHEY and SMNVEV (reference sequence). V was clipped by 3 bases and J by 5 bases, with 11 bases between them. The CDR3 consists of 13 residues. The CDR3 is CASSFTFRDEQYF. The CDR3 DNA sequence: TGTGCCAGCAGTTTCACTTTCAGGGACGAGCAGTACTTC.

The chain has TRBV7-8 and TRBJ1-3, with TRBD1 as a possible D gene (5 bases). This CDR3 comprises 16 residues. The germline V gene has CDR1 SGHVS and CDR2 FQNEAQ. The V end was cut by 1 base, the J end by 7 bases, with 17 bases between. The CDR3 DNA reads as TGTGCCAGCAGCTTAGTCAGGCAGGGAATACAGAACACCATATATTTT. This encodes CASSLVRQGIQNTIYF.

There are a few counts of this clonotype. This chain uses TRBV7-9 with TRBJ2-7; 8 nucleotides agree with TRBD1. With V trimmed by 4 bases and J by 4 bases, 6 bases remained unmatched. The CDR3 spans 14 residues. Germline CDR1 and CDR2: SEHNR and FQNEAQ (reference sequence). CDR3 sequence: CASSSDRGIYEQYF. In DNA, the CDR3 is TGTGCCAGCAGCTCCGACAGGGGTATTTACGAGCAGTACTTC.

In its sample, this clonotype was seen a few times. This chain connects TRBV4-3 to TRBJ1-2; D not resolved. The CDR3 covers 13 residues. Germline CDR1 and CDR2: LGHNA and YSLEER. Deletions cut 1 base from V and 7 bases from J, with 10 bases between. The CDR3: CASSQALLSGYTF. In nucleotides, the CDR3 is TGCGCCAGCAGCCAAGCTTTACTGAGTGGCTACACCTTC.

This clonotype was observed at least ten times. The chain carries TRBV7-7 and TRBJ2-1; TRBD2 agrees at 9 bases. Germline CDR1 SSHAT, CDR2 FNYEAQ (reference sequence). Trimming took 1 base from V and 3 from J; bases not matched to a gene: 1. CDR3 size: 15 residues. This CDR3 is CASSLEAGGYNEQFF. In DNA, the CDR3 is TGTGCCAGCAGCTTAGAAGCGGGGGGCTACAATGAGCAGTTCTTC.

The chain joins TRBV6-5 to TRBJ1-2, with D possibly TRBD1 on 5 matching bases. From germline, CDR1 is MNHEY and CDR2 SVGAGI. CDR3 length: 15 amino acids. Between the trimmed V and J ends, which lost 8 bases and 1 base, there was a span of 17 bases. CDR3 DNA: TGTGCCAGCGGTTCCCTCGGGGGAGATAACTATGGCTACACCTTC. Translation gives CASGSLGGDNYGYTF.

The table lists this clonotype with many counts. J is TRBJ2-7 and V is TRBV20-1; D gene uncertain. This CDR3 comprises 14 residues. In germline, CDR1 is DFQATT, CDR2 SNEGSKA (reference sequence). Trimming took off 8 bases at V and 3 bases at J, with 20 bases between the two ends. The CDR3 DNA reads TGCAGTTCCTATGATCCTAAGTTGGGCTACGAGCAGTACTTC. As protein: CSSYDPKLGYEQYF.

The J gene is TRBJ2-5, the V gene TRBV27, with D uncertain. Looked up from germline, CDR1 is MNHEY and CDR2 is SMNVEV (reference sequence). The CDR3 spans 15 residues. The germline V and J ends were trimmed by 8 bases and 6 bases, with 22 bases remaining between them. CDR3 coding DNA: TGTGCCAGCGGTTCGTGGCACCCGAGTAGGAAGACCCAGTACTTC. It encodes CASGSWHPSRKTQYF.

V and J are TRBV25-1 and TRBJ2-7, with 11 bases matching TRBD1. V was pared by 7 bases and J by 4 bases, with 6 bases of the junction left unmatched. The CDR3 loop spans 14 amino acids. Germline CDR1 MGHDK, CDR2 SYGVNS. CDR3 protein: CASKKDRGRYEQYF. DNA for the CDR3: TGTGCCAGCAAAAAGGACAGGGGGCGATACGAGCAGTACTTC.

CDR3 sequence: CASSVGLAGIYEQYF. DNA of the CDR3: TGTGCCAGCAGCGTAGGACTAGCGGGAATCTACGAGCAGTACTTC. V gene TRBV12-3 or TRBV12-4 combines with J gene TRBJ2-7, with 12 bases matching TRBD2. The CDR3 spans 15 residues. V shed 6 bases, J shed 3 bases, and the junction held 6 bases outside the gene matches.

There are a few counts of this clonotype. This chain uses TRBV7-2 with TRBJ1-5, with D unresolved. Trimming took off 5 bases at V and 6 bases at J, with 14 bases between the two ends. From germline, CDR1 is SGHTA and CDR2 FQGNSA. This CDR3 has 14 amino acids. In DNA form, the CDR3 reads TGTGCCAGCAGCCCCCGAGTGGGTTCTCAGCCCCAGCATTTT. Translating gives CASSPRVGSQPQHF.

The chain couples TRBV12-3 or TRBV12-4 to TRBJ2-3; 16 bases map to TRBD2. The CDR3 consists of 16 residues. With V trimmed by 5 bases and J by 3 bases, 2 bases remained unmatched. This chain's CDR3 is CASSGTSGRDTDTQYF. The CDR3 DNA sequence: TGTGCCAGCAGTGGGACTAGCGGGAGGGATACAGATACGCAGTATTTT.

Written as DNA, the CDR3 is TGCGCCAGCAGCTTGGGATTCCGGTACACTGAAGCTTTCTTT. Its translation is CASSLGFRYTEAFF. This chain links TRBV5-1 with TRBJ1-1; no reliable D call. The CDR3 is 14 amino acids. Germline CDR1 is SGHRS and CDR2 is YFSETQ. The V gene lost 0 bases and the J gene lost 3 bases, with 9 bases spanning the gap.

The chain carries TRBV12-3 or TRBV12-4 and TRBJ1-2; D may be TRBD1 (5 bases). V shed 3 bases and J shed 0 bases, with 11 bases lying between them. This CDR3 contains 15 residues. CDR3 sequence: CASSLGGSPNYGYTF. The CDR3 DNA reads TGTGCCAGCAGTTTGGGGGGGTCCCCTAACTATGGCTACACCTTC.

The chain links TRBV29-1 to TRBJ2-1; tentatively, D is TRBD1 (5 bases). This CDR3 is 13 amino acids long. Trimming left V 1 base short and J 9 bases short, with 13 bases between. Germline assignment: CDR1 SQVTM and CDR2 ANQGSEA. The CDR3 region has the DNA TGCAGCGTTGAAGTGGGGCGGAGTACTGAGCAGTTCTTC. It encodes CSVEVGRSTEQFF.

The chain carries TRBV5-1 and TRBJ2-1; TRBD1 might be the D (6 bases). Germline loops: CDR1 SGHRS, CDR2 YFSETQ. V lost 9 bases to trimming and J lost 7 bases, with 8 bases between them. The CDR3 loop spans 10 amino acids. CDR3 protein: CANRANEQFF. The CDR3 region has the DNA TGCGCCAACAGGGCTAATGAGCAGTTCTTC.